The entry below describes one T cell receptor (beta chain). Its antigen is not known. A second PCR of 7 to 11 cycles used a sample-barcoded 5' primer and a J-beta primer mix. TCRdb re-called the 5' RACE reads with MiXCR, one entry per CDR3 protein. The table includes 550,000 to 800,000 distinct CDR3 sequences, around 20% detected once. The data stem from a study of blood T cells in healthy people across ages. Overall study results and limits: TCR beta diversity correlated strongly with naive T cell percentage. Naive CD4+ cell counts and diversity both ran higher in long-lived than in aged donors. Leaving the PBMCs unsorted stopped any conclusive comparison of naive versus antigen-experienced cells.

Each donor was a healthy Caucasian individual from Russia, aged roughly 6 to 95. With V trimmed by 2 bases and J by 4 bases, 7 bases remained unmatched. The V gene's germline CDR1 is MNHNY and CDR2 SVGAGI (reference sequence). The CDR3 runs to 15 residues. The sequence derives from a man aged 70 or older in good health. The chain combines TRBV6-6 with TRBJ2-7, with 8 bases fitting TRBD2. The sample taken for sequencing was blood. The DNA of the CDR3 is TGTGCCAGCAGTTACCCGGGACTAGGCCAATACGAGCAGTACTTC. Its translation: CASSYPGLGQYEQYF.